This T cell receptor beta chain came from a study of OX40 agonist ivuxolimab in advanced cancers. Study-level background: An anti-OX40 (CD134) antibody with agonistic activity, ivuxolimab, was administered to patients.

Generated by immunoSEQ multiplex PCR, the TCRdb table keeps only in-frame clones and is missing some. The repertoire holds about 80,000 clones, roughly nine tenths seen once, with more than 0.6% in the top ten. Exclusion of a patient followed from autoimmune disease history or systemic immunosuppression. Study conclusions and caveats: Average numbers of expanded clones were greater in CD8+ T cells than in CD4+. At doses 0.1 to 3.0 mg/kg, CD4+ and CD8+ clones expanded.

This CDR3 comprises 12 residues. Germline CDR1 is LNHDA and CDR2 is SQIVND (reference sequence). Trimming took 6 bases from V and 9 from J, leaving 12 bases between them. As regards this clone: Its antigen is currently unknown.

This clonotype originated in an adult with an advanced solid tumor such as melanoma, head and neck, liver or kidney cancer. The sequenced sample was CD4+ or CD8+ T cells sorted from blood, obtained in a trial of the OX40 agonist ivuxolimab. The rearrangement joins TRBV19 to TRBJ2-1, with no clear D. CDR3 loop: CASSSQMGEQFF. For the CDR3, the DNA is TGTGCCAGTAGCTCCCAGATGGGTGAGCAGTTCTTC.